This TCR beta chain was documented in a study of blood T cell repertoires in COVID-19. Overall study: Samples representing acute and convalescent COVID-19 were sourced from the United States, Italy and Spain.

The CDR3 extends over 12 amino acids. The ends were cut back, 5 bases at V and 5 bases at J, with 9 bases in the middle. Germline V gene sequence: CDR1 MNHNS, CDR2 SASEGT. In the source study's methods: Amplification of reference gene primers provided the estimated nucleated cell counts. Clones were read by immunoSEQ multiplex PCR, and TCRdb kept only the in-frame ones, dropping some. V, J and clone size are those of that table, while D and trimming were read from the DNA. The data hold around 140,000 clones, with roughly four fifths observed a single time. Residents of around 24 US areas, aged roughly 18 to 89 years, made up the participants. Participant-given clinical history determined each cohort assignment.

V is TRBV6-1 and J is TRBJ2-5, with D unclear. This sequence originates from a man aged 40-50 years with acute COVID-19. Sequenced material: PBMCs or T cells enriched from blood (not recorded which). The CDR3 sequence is CASSLPGETQYF. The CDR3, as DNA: TGTGCCAGCAGTCTCCCCGGGGAGACCCAGTACTTC.